Listed below are T cell receptor beta chains from one sample, sequenced in a study of T cells in Graves' hyperthyroidism and ophthalmopathy. From the multiplex PCR reads, TCRdb called clonotypes with MiXCR, one entry per CDR3 protein. The sample includes over 700,000 distinct CDR3 sequences, under 20% seen only once; the top ten take roughly 17%. Input material: blood. The source of these receptors is a woman aged 50 to 60 with Graves' hyperthyroidism that later progressed to Graves' ophthalmopathy. CDR3s include the opening cysteine and the closing phenylalanine or tryptophan. The order of the fields is CDR3 length, J gene, V gene, clone size, D gene, CDR3 DNA, CDR3 protein. D genes are given only for firm matches. Some rows have no size entry. The others give once, few or many, or a class for an expanded clone.

13 TRBJ2-7 TRBV7-9 . . TGTGCCAACAGCTTCGGGACCTCCTACGAGCAGTACTTC CANSFGTSYEQYF
11 TRBJ2-7 TRBV27 many . TGTGCCAGCAGTTCGGGCGACGAGCAGTACTTC CASSSGDEQYF
12 TRBJ2-2 TRBV13 few . TGTGCCAGCAGCTGGTGGGGCGGGGAGCTGTTTTTT CASSWWGGELFF
14 TRBJ1-3 TRBV29-1 . . TGCAGCGTTGAAGATCTGAAGGGTGGAAACACCATATATTTT CSVEDLKGGNTIYF
15 TRBJ2-3 TRBV24-1 many TRBD1 TGTGCCACCGCACCACAGGGGGCTCCCACAGATACGCAGTATTTT CATAPQGAPTDTQYF
16 TRBJ1-5 TRBV12-3/TRBV12-4 few TRBD1 TGTGCCAGCAGAGCAACCGGGACAGGGAACAATCAGCCCCAGCATTTT CASRATGTGNNQPQHF
13 TRBJ1-2 TRBV3-1 . . TGTGCCAGCAGCCAAGGGGAGATAGATGGCTACACCTTC CASSQGEIDGYTF
16 TRBJ2-1 TRBV7-9 few TRBD2 TGTGCCAGCAGCCCCATTGGGCGGGGGGTCTACAATGAGCAGTTCTTC CASSPIGRGVYNEQFF
16 TRBJ2-3 TRBV3-1 many TRBD1 TGTGCCAGCAGTCCGCTTCCCGGGACAGCGTCTGATACGCAGTATTTT CASSPLPGTASDTQYF
13 TRBJ1-6 TRBV3-1 many . TGTGCCAGCAGAGCGACTGGGGGTTCACCCCTCCACTTT CASRATGGSPLHF
16 TRBJ1-1 TRBV30 many TRBD1 TGTGCCTGGAGTTCGACAGGGTTAAGTCCGAGGTCTGAAGCTTTCTTT CAWSSTGLSPRSEAFF
14 TRBJ2-2 TRBV7-8 few . TGTGCCAGCAGCAGGGCTAGCCTCACCGGGGAGCTGTTTTTT CASSRASLTGELFF
15 TRBJ2-7 TRBV12-3/TRBV12-4 . . TGTGCCAGCAGTCGAAGCCCGGGAGCCGTCTACGAGCAGTACTTC CASSRSPGAVYEQYF
16 TRBJ2-1 TRBV6-1 once TRBD1 TGTGCCAGCAGTACAACCGGGACAGGAGCCTACAATGAGCAGTTCTTC CASSTTGTGAYNEQFF
15 TRBJ2-5 TRBV6-2/TRBV6-3 few TRBD2 TGTGCCAGCAGTTACGGGGGGGAGATCGGGGAGACCCAGTACTTC CASSYGGEIGETQYF